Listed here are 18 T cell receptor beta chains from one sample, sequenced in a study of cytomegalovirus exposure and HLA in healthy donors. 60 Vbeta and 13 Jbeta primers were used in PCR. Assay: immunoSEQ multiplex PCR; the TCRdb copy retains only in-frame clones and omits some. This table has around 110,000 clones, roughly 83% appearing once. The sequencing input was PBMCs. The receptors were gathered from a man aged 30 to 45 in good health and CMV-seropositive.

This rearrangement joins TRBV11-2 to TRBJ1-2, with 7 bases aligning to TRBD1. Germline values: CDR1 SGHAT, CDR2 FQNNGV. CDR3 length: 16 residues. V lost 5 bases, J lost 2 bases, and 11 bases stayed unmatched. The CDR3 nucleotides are TGTGCCAGCAGCCACCGCGCCTCACAGGGGAACTATGGCTACACCTTC. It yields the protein CASSHRASQGNYGYTF.

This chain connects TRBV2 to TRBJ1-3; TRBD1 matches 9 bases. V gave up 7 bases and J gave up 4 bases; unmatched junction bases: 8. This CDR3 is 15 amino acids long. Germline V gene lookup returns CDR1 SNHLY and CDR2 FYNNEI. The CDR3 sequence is CASITQGARGNTIYF. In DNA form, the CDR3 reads TGTGCCAGCATCACACAGGGGGCGCGGGGAAACACCATATATTTT.

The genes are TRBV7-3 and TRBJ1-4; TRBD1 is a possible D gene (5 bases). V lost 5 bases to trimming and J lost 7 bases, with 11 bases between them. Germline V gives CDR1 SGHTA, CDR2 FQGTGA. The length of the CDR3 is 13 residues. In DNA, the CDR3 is TGTGCCAGCAGCGCGTCGGGGGGTGAAAAACTGTTTTTT. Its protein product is CASSASGGEKLFF.

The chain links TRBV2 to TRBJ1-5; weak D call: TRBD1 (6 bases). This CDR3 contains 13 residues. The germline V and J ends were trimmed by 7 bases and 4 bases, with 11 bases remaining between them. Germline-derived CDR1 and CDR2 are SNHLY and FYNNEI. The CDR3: CASTEQGNQPQHF. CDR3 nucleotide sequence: TGTGCCAGCACCGAACAGGGAAATCAGCCCCAGCATTTT.

The CDR3 loop is CASSRLPGGGFYNSPLHF. As DNA, the CDR3 is TGTGCCAGCAGTCGCCTCCCTGGGGGGGGCTTCTATAATTCACCCCTCCACTTT. The rearrangement joins TRBV7-2 to TRBJ1-6; D perhaps matches TRBD1 (6 bases). Per the germline V gene, CDR1 is SGHTA and CDR2 is FQGNSA. The CDR3 consists of 18 residues. The V end lost 6 bases, the J end lost 3 bases, and 21 bases lay between the germline ends. Using reference TRBV7-2 and TRBJ1-6 for the parts outside the CDR3, the full variable domain is GAGVSQSPSNKVTEKGKDVELRCDPISGHTALYWYRQSLGQGLEFLIYFQGNSAPDKSGLPSDRFSAERTGGSVSTLTIQRTQQEDSAVYLCASSRLPGGGFYNSPLHFGNGTRLTVT.

In DNA, the CDR3 is TGTGCCAGCAGCCTTCCGGACAGGGGGCTTGATACGCAGTATTTT. It specifies CASSLPDRGLDTQYF. The chain recombines TRBV11-2 with TRBJ2-3; 11 positions agree with TRBD1. This CDR3 spans 15 amino acids. Germline assignment: CDR1 SGHAT and CDR2 FQNNGV. J lost 6 bases, V lost 5 bases, and 7 bases had no gene match.

DNA for the CDR3: TGTGCCAGCACTCTCAGGGGGTACACCGGGGAGCTGTTTTTT. This encodes CASTLRGYTGELFF. The chain combines TRBV6-1 with TRBJ2-2; 7 positions match TRBD1. The V gene's germline CDR1 is MNHNS and CDR2 SASEGT. V was pared by 7 bases and J by 3 bases, with 5 bases of the junction left unmatched. The CDR3 consists of 14 residues.

The CDR3 sequence: CASSVEGSNEKLFF. CDR3 DNA sequence: TGTGCCAGCAGCGTAGAGGGGTCTAATGAAAAACTGTTTTTT. The V call is TRBV9, the J call TRBJ1-4, with D maybe TRBD1 (5 bases). With 0 bases removed from V and 3 bases from J, the gap between germline ends came to 6 bases. Germline-derived CDR1 and CDR2 are SGDLS and YYNGEE. The CDR3 extends over 14 amino acids.

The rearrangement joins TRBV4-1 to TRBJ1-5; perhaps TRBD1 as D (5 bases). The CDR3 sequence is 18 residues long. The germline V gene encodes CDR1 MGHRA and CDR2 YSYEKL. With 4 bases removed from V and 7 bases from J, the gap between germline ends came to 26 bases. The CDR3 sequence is CASSLHPAGEGRNQPQHF. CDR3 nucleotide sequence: TGCGCCAGCAGCCTCCATCCGGCGGGGGAAGGAAGAAACCAGCCCCAGCATTTT.

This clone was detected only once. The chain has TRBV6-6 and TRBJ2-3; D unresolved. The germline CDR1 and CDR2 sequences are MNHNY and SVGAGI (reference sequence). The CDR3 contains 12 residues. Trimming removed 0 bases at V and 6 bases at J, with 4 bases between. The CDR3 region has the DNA TGTGCCAGCAGTTACTCGTCGGATACGCAGTATTTT. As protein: CASSYSSDTQYF.

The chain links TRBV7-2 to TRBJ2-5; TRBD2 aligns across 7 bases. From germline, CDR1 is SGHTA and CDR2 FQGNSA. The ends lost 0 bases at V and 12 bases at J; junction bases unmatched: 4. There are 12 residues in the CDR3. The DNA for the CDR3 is TGTGCCAGCAGCTTAGCGGGAGGGAGTAAGTACTTC. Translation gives CASSLAGGSKYF.

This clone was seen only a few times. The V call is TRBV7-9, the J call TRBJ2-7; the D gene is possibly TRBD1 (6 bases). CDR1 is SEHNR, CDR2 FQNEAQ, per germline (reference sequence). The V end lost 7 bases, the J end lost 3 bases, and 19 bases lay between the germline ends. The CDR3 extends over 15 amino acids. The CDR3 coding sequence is TGTGCCAGCATGACCACACAGGGCAATTACTACGAGCAGTACTTC. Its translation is CASMTTQGNYYEQYF.

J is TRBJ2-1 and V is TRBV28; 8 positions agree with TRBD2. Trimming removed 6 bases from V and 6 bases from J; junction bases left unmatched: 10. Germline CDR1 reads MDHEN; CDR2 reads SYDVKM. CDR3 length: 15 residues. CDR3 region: CASREGGLGFNEQFF. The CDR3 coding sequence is TGTGCCAGCAGGGAGGGGGGACTAGGATTCAATGAGCAGTTCTTC.

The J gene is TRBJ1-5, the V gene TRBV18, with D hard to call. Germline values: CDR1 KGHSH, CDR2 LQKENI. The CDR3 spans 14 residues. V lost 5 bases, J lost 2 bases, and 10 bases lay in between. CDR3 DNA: TGTGCCAGCTCAGAGGCGCTCGGCAATCAGCCCCAGCATTTT. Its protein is CASSEALGNQPQHF.

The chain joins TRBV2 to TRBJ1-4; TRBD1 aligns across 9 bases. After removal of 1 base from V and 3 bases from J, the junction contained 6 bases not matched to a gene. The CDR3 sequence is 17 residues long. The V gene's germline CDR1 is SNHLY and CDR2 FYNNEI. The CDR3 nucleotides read TGTGCCAGCAGTGAAGTGAATAACAGGGGGCCTAATGAAAAACTGTTTTTT. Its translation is CASSEVNNRGPNEKLFF.

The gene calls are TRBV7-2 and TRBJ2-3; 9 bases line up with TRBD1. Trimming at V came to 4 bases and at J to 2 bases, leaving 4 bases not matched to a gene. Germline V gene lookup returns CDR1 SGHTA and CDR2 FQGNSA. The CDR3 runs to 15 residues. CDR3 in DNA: TGTGCCAGCAGCTGGACAGGGGTTCTCACAGATACGCAGTATTTT. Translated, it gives CASSWTGVLTDTQYF.

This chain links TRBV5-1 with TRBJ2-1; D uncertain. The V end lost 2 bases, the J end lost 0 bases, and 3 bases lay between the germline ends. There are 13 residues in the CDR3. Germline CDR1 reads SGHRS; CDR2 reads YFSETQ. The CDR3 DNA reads TGCGCCAGCAGCTTCGGCTCCTACAATGAGCAGTTCTTC. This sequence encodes CASSFGSYNEQFF.

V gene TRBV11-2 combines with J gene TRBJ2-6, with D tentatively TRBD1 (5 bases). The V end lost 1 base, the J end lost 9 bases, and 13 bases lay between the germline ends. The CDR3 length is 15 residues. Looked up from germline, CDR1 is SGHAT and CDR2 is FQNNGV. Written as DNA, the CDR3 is TGTGCCAGCAGCTTAGTGAACCAGGGTGGCAACGTCCTGACTTTC. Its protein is CASSLVNQGGNVLTF.